Shown below are 27 T cell receptor beta chains from a single sample sequenced in a study of blood T cell repertoires in COVID-19. The table came from immunoSEQ multiplex PCR; TCRdb's copy has only in-frame clones and leaves some out. The sample lists 300,000 to 400,000 clones, roughly 90% seen once, with around 0.97% in the top ten. Material for sequencing was PBMCs or T cells enriched from blood (not recorded which). The receptors derive from a woman under 40 with acute COVID-19.

The V gene is TRBV20-1, the J gene TRBJ2-3; D not resolved. Trimming left V 5 bases short and J 11 bases short, with 11 bases between. This CDR3 comprises 10 residues. The germline gives CDR1 DFQATT, CDR2 SNEGSKA (reference sequence). CDR3 region: CSALEGKQYF. The CDR3 nucleotides read TGCAGTGCTCTAGAAGGCAAGCAGTATTTT.

The rearrangement joins TRBV29-1 to TRBJ1-1; no clear D. The CDR3 loop spans 12 amino acids. The germline V gene has CDR1 SQVTM and CDR2 ANQGSEA. V was clipped by 3 bases and J by 6 bases, with 11 bases between them. CDR3 amino acids: CSVDTFGAEAFF. The CDR3 DNA follows: TGCAGCGTTGATACCTTCGGGGCTGAAGCTTTCTTT. The whole variable domain, filled in from reference TRBV29-1 and TRBJ1-1, reads SAVISQKPSRDICQRGTSLTIQCQVDSQVTMMFWYRQQPGQSLTLIATANQGSEATYESGFVIDKFPISRPNLTFSTLTVSNMSPEDSSIYLCSVDTFGAEAFFGQGTRLTVV.

The chain carries TRBV19 and TRBJ2-1; 7 nucleotides align to TRBD1. V lost 4 bases, J lost 8 bases, and 2 bases stayed unmatched. The germline gives CDR1 LNHDA, CDR2 SQIVND (reference sequence). The CDR3 extends over 12 amino acids. CDR3 sequence: CASSRTGYEQFF. The CDR3 region has the DNA TGTGCCAGTAGTAGGACAGGCTATGAGCAGTTCTTC.

This chain connects TRBV5-1 to TRBJ1-3, with 7 bases aligning to TRBD1. The V gene end was trimmed by 4 bases and the J gene end by 0 bases; junction bases not matched to a gene: 13. The CDR3 covers 18 residues. Germline V CDR1 and CDR2: SGHRS, YFSETQ. CDR3 nucleotide sequence: TGCGCCAGCAGCCCGGAGGGGACAGCAATCCACTCTGGAAACACCATATATTTT. The encoded protein is CASSPEGTAIHSGNTIYF.

The V call is TRBV6-2 or TRBV6-3, the J call TRBJ2-7; perhaps TRBD2 as D (5 bases). The germline gives CDR1 MNHEY, CDR2 SVGEGT. This CDR3 has 11 amino acids. V was clipped by 6 bases and J by 7 bases, with 10 bases between them. For the CDR3, the DNA is TGTGCCAGCAGCCCCCCGGGGGAGCAGTACTTC. Protein: CASSPPGEQYF.

J is TRBJ2-1 and V is TRBV2; possible D gene TRBD2, 5 bases. From germline, CDR1 is SNHLY and CDR2 FYNNEI. This CDR3 has 13 amino acids. Trimming shortened V by 10 bases and J by 10 bases, and 20 bases separated the two germline ends. CDR3 nucleotides: TGTGCCAACGGACTGCCGGCCTTGGAGGAGCAGTTCTTC. Protein: CANGLPALEEQFF.

The rearrangement links TRBV5-1 to TRBJ2-5; 7 nucleotides align to TRBD2. The CDR3 loop spans 15 amino acids. The V gene's germline CDR1 is SGHRS and CDR2 YFSETQ. J was trimmed by 3 bases and V by 4 bases; bases with no gene match: 9. CDR3 nucleotides: TGCGCCAGCAGCCCACTGCGTGGGGGGGAAGAGACCCAGTACTTC. Its protein product is CASSPLRGGEETQYF.

The V and J genes are TRBV28 and TRBJ1-5; D is perhaps TRBD1 (5 bases). Per the germline V gene, CDR1 is MDHEN and CDR2 is SYDVKM. The CDR3 is 14 amino acids. The V end lost 3 bases, the J end lost 7 bases, and 13 bases lay between the germline ends. CDR3 in DNA: TGTGCCAGCAGTTTTATAGGGGCCCGGCAGCCCCAGCATTTT. Residues: CASSFIGARQPQHF. The full variable domain, completed using reference TRBV28 and TRBJ1-5, is DVKVTQSSRYLVKRTGEKVFLECVQDMDHENMFWYRQDPGLGLRLIYFSYDVKMKEKGDIPEGYSVSREKKERFSLILESASTNQTSMYLCASSFIGARQPQHFGDGTRLSIL.

The chain has TRBV7-8 and TRBJ1-2; TRBD1 is a possible D gene (5 bases). CDR1 and CDR2 (germline): SGHVS, FQNEAQ. The CDR3 runs 12 residues. V lost 4 bases to trimming and J lost 12 bases, with 15 bases between them. CDR3 amino acids: CASSSTTEIHTF. CDR3 DNA: TGTGCCAGCAGCTCGACGACAGAAATCCACACCTTC.

The CDR3 protein is CASSTTSASYNEQFF. The CDR3 coding sequence is TGTGCCAGCAGCACCACTAGCGCCTCCTACAATGAGCAGTTCTTC. This rearrangement joins TRBV13 to TRBJ2-1; 7 bases are shared with TRBD2. The CDR3 totals 15 residues. CDR1 is PRHDT, CDR2 FYEKMQ, per germline (reference sequence). J was trimmed by 0 bases and V by 5 bases; bases with no gene match: 4.

The V gene is TRBV15, the J gene TRBJ1-2; possibly TRBD1 for D (5 bases). CDR1 is LNHNV and CDR2 is YYDKDF in the germline V gene (reference sequence). The CDR3 sequence is 15 residues long. The ends were cut back, 1 base at V and 6 bases at J, with 15 bases in the middle. The CDR3 region has the DNA TGTGCCACCAGCAGAGTTAGGACAAGGTTTGATGGCTACACCTTC. Translation: CATSRVRTRFDGYTF.

This chain connects TRBV4-1 to TRBJ2-2; TRBD1 aligns across 10 bases. The CDR3 loop spans 15 amino acids. From germline, CDR1 is MGHRA and CDR2 YSYEKL. The J segment lost 6 bases and the V segment lost 3 bases, leaving 4 bases of the junction unmatched. This CDR3 reads CASSHRQGAAGELFF. In DNA form, the CDR3 reads TGCGCCAGCAGCCACCGACAGGGGGCGGCCGGGGAGCTGTTTTTT.

The chain combines TRBV4-3 with TRBJ1-2; D is possibly TRBD1 (6 bases). CDR1 is LGHNA and CDR2 is YSLEER in the germline V gene. V was pared by 4 bases and J by 2 bases, with 14 bases between. This CDR3 spans 15 amino acids. The CDR3 coding sequence is TGCGCCAGCAGCCCTTCCAGGACAGAGAACTATGGCTACACCTTC. Its protein is CASSPSRTENYGYTF.

The J gene is TRBJ2-3, the V gene TRBV5-6, with a weak D call TRBD1 (5 bases). Trimming left V 1 base short and J 11 bases short, with 11 bases between. This CDR3 is built from 12 residues. CDR1 and CDR2 from the germline V gene are SGHDT and YYEEEE. The CDR3 DNA follows: TGTGCCAGCAGCTTGCCGGACAAGAGGCAGTATTTT. This sequence encodes CASSLPDKRQYF. Drawing the rest from reference TRBV5-6 and TRBJ2-3, the complete variable domain is DAGVTQSPTHLIKTRGQQVTLRCSPKSGHDTVSWYQQALGQGPQFIFQYYEEEERQRGNFPDRFSGHQFPNYSSELNVNALLLGDSALYLCASSLPDKRQYFGPGTRLTVL.

A single count supports this clone. The genes are TRBV11-2 and TRBJ2-2, with a possible D match to TRBD1 (6 bases). Germline CDR1 SGHAT, CDR2 FQNNGV. Trimming left V 0 bases short and J 4 bases short, with 21 bases between. There are 19 residues in the CDR3. Here the CDR3 reads CASSLDGLGGSSGTGELFF. The CDR3 bases are TGTGCCAGCAGCTTAGACGGCTTAGGGGGATCGAGTGGCACCGGGGAGCTGTTTTTT.

The CDR3 region has the DNA TGTGCCAGCAGTCGACAGGGGGCCTACAATGAGCAGTTCTTC. Residues: CASSRQGAYNEQFF. The chain employs TRBV2 and TRBJ2-1; 9 bases fit TRBD1. V lost 5 bases, J lost 2 bases, and 1 base stayed unmatched. Germline loops: CDR1 SNHLY, CDR2 FYNNEI. The CDR3 is 14 amino acids.

V is TRBV6-2 or TRBV6-3 and J is TRBJ2-2; D perhaps matches TRBD2 (6 bases). This CDR3 has 14 residues. Germline CDR1 and CDR2: MNHEY and SVGEGT. The V end was cut by 3 bases, the J end by 6 bases, with 11 bases between. The CDR3 loop reads CASSYRWGAGELFF. CDR3 sequence (DNA): TGTGCCAGCAGTTATCGGTGGGGGGCCGGGGAGCTGTTTTTT.

The chain recombines TRBV6-5 with TRBJ1-6; TRBD1 agrees at 7 bases. Germline CDR1 reads MNHEY; CDR2 reads SVGAGI. J lost 0 bases, V lost 10 bases, and 6 bases had no gene match. The CDR3 is 15 amino acids. In DNA form, the CDR3 reads TGTGCCACACAGGGGACGAGCTCCTATAATTCACCCCTCCACTTT. The encoded protein is CATQGTSSYNSPLHF.

The V call is TRBV14, the J call TRBJ2-5; D perhaps matches TRBD1 (6 bases). Germline V lookup: CDR1 SGHDN, CDR2 FVKESK. The CDR3 has 14 amino acids. The V and J ends lost 4 bases and 2 bases respectively, with 11 bases between them. In nucleotides, the CDR3 is TGTGCCAGCAGCCCCGAGACAGGACAAGAGACCCAGTACTTC. Translation gives CASSPETGQETQYF.

This clone appeared once. The chain joins TRBV5-6 to TRBJ1-4; a weak D match, TRBD1 (6 bases). The V gene lost 5 bases and the J gene lost 8 bases, with 19 bases spanning the gap. The CDR3 is 15 residues long. The V gene's germline CDR1 is SGHDT and CDR2 YYEEEE. The CDR3 reads CASSRTGPDLEKLFF. The CDR3 nucleotides are TGTGCCAGCAGTCGTACAGGGCCAGACCTAGAAAAACTGTTTTTT.

The gene calls are TRBV12-3 or TRBV12-4 and TRBJ1-2; D gene uncertain. V shed 7 bases and J shed 7 bases, with 13 bases lying between them. CDR3 length: 12 amino acids. The CDR3, as DNA: TGTGCCAGCACGCCGGGAGTTAGTGGCTACACCTTC. Translating gives CASTPGVSGYTF.

Written as DNA, the CDR3 is TGTGCCAGCAGCTTAGGGCTAGCCAGCACAGATACGCAGTATTTT. Protein product: CASSLGLASTDTQYF. The rearrangement uses TRBV7-2 and TRBJ2-3, with D possibly matching TRBD2 (5 bases). The CDR3 sequence is 15 residues long. CDR1 SGHTA and CDR2 FQGNSA come from the germline V gene. V was cut by 1 base and J by 0 bases, with 8 bases left in between.

Remarks on this clone: Its ends do not fully match the called genes, so a read error is possible. Different DNA sequences within this sample yield the same CDR3. The J gene is TRBJ1-6, the V gene TRBV2; D is ambiguous. CDR3 length: 13 residues. Germline V gene lookup returns CDR1 SNHLY and CDR2 FYNNEI. The CDR3 coding sequence is TGCGCCAGCAGTCTGTCCGTTAATTCACCCCTCCACTTT. It yields the protein CASSLSVNSPLHF.

A remark on this clone: This CDR3 is also generated by other DNA sequences in the sample. V is TRBV7-8 and J is TRBJ1-3, with D tentatively TRBD1 (5 bases). V gave up 3 bases and J gave up 0 bases, with 6 bases separating them. From germline, CDR1 is SGHVS and CDR2 FQNEAQ. The CDR3 consists of 14 residues. The CDR3 loop is CASSFQGSGNTIYF. CDR3 sequence (DNA): TGTGCCAGCAGCTTTCAGGGCTCTGGAAACACCATATATTTT.

The chain employs TRBV5-1 and TRBJ2-1; 12 positions agree with TRBD2. CDR1 is SGHRS and CDR2 is YFSETQ in the germline V gene. V was pared by 3 bases and J by 2 bases, with 9 bases of the junction left unmatched. There are 18 residues in the CDR3. CDR3 amino acids: CASSWRDPSGRAYNEQFF. The CDR3 DNA is TGCGCCAGCAGCTGGAGGGATCCTAGCGGGAGGGCCTACAATGAGCAGTTCTTC.

This chain links TRBV2 with TRBJ2-7; 7 bases fit TRBD1. After removal of 6 bases from V and 4 bases from J, the junction contained 9 bases not matched to a gene. The germline CDR1 and CDR2 sequences are SNHLY and FYNNEI. The CDR3 has 14 residues. CDR3 sequence: CASSDRDGIYEQYF. The CDR3 DNA is TGTGCCAGCAGCGACAGGGATGGAATATACGAGCAGTACTTC. Variable domain in full (rest from reference TRBV2 and TRBJ2-7): EPEVTQTPSHQVTQMGQEVILRCVPISNHLYFYWYRQILGQKVEFLVSFYNNEISEKSEIFDDQFSVERPDGSNFTLKIRSTKLEDSAMYFCASSDRDGIYEQYFGPGTRLTVT.

The V and J genes are TRBV5-1 and TRBJ2-7, with a tentative D call TRBD1 (5 bases). The germline V gene encodes CDR1 SGHRS and CDR2 YFSETQ. The V end lost 7 bases, the J end lost 2 bases, and 10 bases lay between the germline ends. The length of the CDR3 is 12 residues. The DNA of the CDR3 is TGCGCCAGCGGGCAGGGTGCCTACGAGCAGTACTTC. This codes for CASGQGAYEQYF.